This T cell receptor (beta chain) was retrieved from a study of blood T cell repertoires in COVID-19. Enrolled during active infection, Seattle patients were then followed longitudinally. Libraries were prepared by immunoSEQ multiplex PCR; TCRdb keeps only in-frame clonotypes and omits some of them. The top ten hold about 2.5% of the sample, which has about 200,000 clones, approximately 85% seen once. With V trimmed by 3 bases and J by 3 bases, 3 bases remained unmatched. Germline CDR1 SGHNT, CDR2 YENEEA. The CDR3 runs 14 residues. V is TRBV11-3 and J is TRBJ2-3; 7 positions agree with TRBD2. This receptor was identified in a woman in her sixties or seventies with COVID-19, enrolled during active disease. Sequences were obtained from peripheral blood. CDR3 loop: CASSLTSTTDTQYF. CDR3 nucleotides: TGTGCCAGCAGCTTGACTAGCACGACAGATACGCAGTATTTT.